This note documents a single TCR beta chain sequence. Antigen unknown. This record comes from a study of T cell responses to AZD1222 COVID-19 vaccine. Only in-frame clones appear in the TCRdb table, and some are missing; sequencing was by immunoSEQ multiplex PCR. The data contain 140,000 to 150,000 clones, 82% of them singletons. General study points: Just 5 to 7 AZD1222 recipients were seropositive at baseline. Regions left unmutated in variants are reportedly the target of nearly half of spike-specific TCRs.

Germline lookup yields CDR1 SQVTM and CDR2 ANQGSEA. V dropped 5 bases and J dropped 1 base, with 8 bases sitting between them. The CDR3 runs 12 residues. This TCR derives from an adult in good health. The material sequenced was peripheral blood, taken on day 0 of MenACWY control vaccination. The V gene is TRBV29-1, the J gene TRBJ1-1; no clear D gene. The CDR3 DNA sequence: TGCAGCGTTCTGCTCGGGAACACTGAAGCTTTCTTT. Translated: CSVLLGNTEAFF. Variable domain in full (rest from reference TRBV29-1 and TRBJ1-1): SAVISQKPSRDICQRGTSLTIQCQVDSQVTMMFWYRQQPGQSLTLIATANQGSEATYESGFVIDKFPISRPNLTFSTLTVSNMSPEDSSIYLCSVLLGNTEAFFGQGTRLTVV.